A selection of T cell receptor beta chains follows, all from one sample in a study of T-cell memory formation after mild COVID-19. TCRdb reprocessed the 5' RACE reads via MiXCR and lists one record per CDR3 protein. Of about 340,000 distinct CDR3 sequences listed, 15% to 20% were seen once; the top ten hold 20% to 25%. The material sequenced was PBMCs or a T cell subset sorted from them (not recorded which). The receptors were sampled from a man aged 18 to 35 who had mild COVID-19 (a few samples of this study predate the infection). Cell type and time point are not known. CDR3s include the opening cysteine and the closing phenylalanine or tryptophan. A D gene is named only where the DNA matches it firmly. Size values are once, few and many counts, or a class for expanded clones, and some rows have none.

D gene	clone size	V gene	J gene	CDR3 protein	CDR3 DNA
TRBD2	NA	TRBV15	TRBJ2-7	CATSRESGGTHEQYF	TGTGCCACCAGCAGAGAGTCGGGGGGGACCCACGAGCAGTACTTC
NA	NA	TRBV20-1	TRBJ2-3	CSAEGGRADTQYF	TGCAGTGCTGAGGGGGGGAGGGCAGATACGCAGTATTTT
NA	few	TRBV7-2	TRBJ2-3	CASSLARTIRDTQYF	TGTGCCAGCAGCTTAGCGAGGACAATCCGAGATACGCAGTATTTT
NA	NA	TRBV6-5	TRBJ1-6	CASSYSPRAALGSPLHF	TGTGCCAGCAGTTACTCCCCCCGGGCAGCTCTGGGGTCACCCCTCCACTTT
NA	few	TRBV29-1	TRBJ2-3	CSVEHTDTQYF	TGCAGCGTTGAGCACACAGATACGCAGTATTTT
TRBD1	NA	TRBV19	TRBJ2-5	CASSIAEGAETQYF	TGTGCCAGTAGTATAGCAGAGGGGGCTGAGACCCAGTACTTC
TRBD2	NA	TRBV4-3	TRBJ2-4	CASSQDVSSGGNIQYF	TGCGCCAGCAGCCAAGATGTTAGTAGCGGGGGCAACATTCAGTACTTC
TRBD2	NA	TRBV4-2	TRBJ2-3	CASSQEWGGLVPDTQYF	TGTGCCAGCAGCCAAGAGTGGGGGGGACTAGTACCCGATACGCAGTATTTT
NA	NA	TRBV28	TRBJ2-3	CASLRSGDTQYF	TGCGCCAGCCTCAGGTCGGGAGATACGCAGTATTTT
NA	NA	TRBV15	TRBJ1-1	CATSRDPTGREAFF	TGTGCCACCAGCAGAGATCCGACAGGACGAGAAGCTTTCTTT
NA	NA	TRBV4-1	TRBJ2-7	CASSQAVDEQYF	TGCGCCAGCAGCCAAGCGGTGGACGAGCAGTACTTC
NA	many	TRBV12-3/TRBV12-4	TRBJ2-7	CASSLLLNEQYF	TGTGCCAGCAGTTTGCTCCTTAACGAGCAGTACTTC
NA	many	TRBV5-1	TRBJ2-3	CASSSQTLTDTQYF	TGCGCCAGCAGCTCCCAGACCCTCACAGATACGCAGTATTTT
TRBD1	many	TRBV3-1	TRBJ1-5	CASSWGQGARQPQHF	TGTGCCAGCAGCTGGGGACAGGGGGCGAGGCAGCCCCAGCATTTT
NA	few	TRBV6-2/TRBV6-3	TRBJ2-7	CASNGQSYEQYF	TGTGCCAGCAATGGGCAGTCCTACGAGCAGTACTTC
NA	NA	TRBV12-3/TRBV12-4	TRBJ2-5	CASSLISEGKETQYF	TGTGCCAGCAGTTTAATTAGTGAGGGAAAAGAGACCCAGTACTTC
NA	few	TRBV7-6	TRBJ2-2	CASSLVRGTGELFF	TGTGCCAGCAGCTTAGTCCGGGGGACCGGGGAGCTGTTTTTT
TRBD1	NA	TRBV6-6	TRBJ1-2	CASSLPHSGQGTYGYTF	TGTGCCAGCAGTCTCCCTCATTCGGGACAGGGGACCTATGGCTACACCTTC
NA	NA	TRBV20-1	TRBJ1-6	CSASSTTGPNSPLHF	TGCAGTGCTAGCTCCACAACGGGGCCAAATTCACCCCTCCACTTT
NA	many	TRBV2	TRBJ2-5	CASRGGQRQETQYF	TGTGCCAGCAGGGGCGGACAGAGACAAGAGACCCAGTACTTC
NA	NA	TRBV7-9	TRBJ2-1	CASSLVGGDEQFF	TGTGCCAGCAGCTTAGTGGGGGGAGATGAGCAGTTCTTC
NA	NA	TRBV4-3	TRBJ2-7	CASSQDRGSTGSIEQYF	TGCGCCAGCAGCCAAGATCGGGGGTCGACAGGGTCCATCGAGCAGTACTTC
NA	few	TRBV18	TRBJ1-6	CASSPLGPQGDSPLHF	TGTGCCAGCTCACCACTGGGGCCACAAGGAGATTCACCCCTCCACTTT
NA	few	TRBV6-2/TRBV6-3	TRBJ1-5	CASSYGYGNQPQHF	TGTGCCAGCAGTTACGGGTATGGCAATCAGCCCCAGCATTTT
TRBD2	few	TRBV4-3	TRBJ2-1	CASSRRSGGGGEQFF	TGCGCCAGCAGCCGGCGTAGTGGCGGGGGGGGTGAGCAGTTCTTC
NA	NA	TRBV10-3	TRBJ2-7	CAIGQRTYEQYF	TGTGCCATCGGTCAGAGGACCTACGAGCAGTACTTC
NA	NA	TRBV28	TRBJ2-2	CASSLPRDAGELFF	TGTGCCAGCAGTTTACCCAGGGACGCCGGGGAGCTGTTTTTT
NA	NA	TRBV5-1	TRBJ1-6	CATGLETYNSPLHF	TGCGCCACCGGCCTGGAAACCTATAATTCACCCCTCCACTTT
NA	few	TRBV12-3/TRBV12-4	TRBJ1-1	CASRPDSGASEAFF	TGTGCCAGCAGACCGGACAGTGGGGCGTCTGAAGCTTTCTTT
TRBD1	NA	TRBV4-1	TRBJ1-2	CASGDNQGGDGYGYTF	TGCGCCAGCGGCGACAACCAGGGGGGTGATGGCTATGGCTACACCTTC
TRBD2	few	TRBV29-1	TRBJ2-1	CSVPSGGANEQFF	TGCAGCGTTCCTAGCGGGGGGGCTAATGAGCAGTTCTTC
NA	few	TRBV6-5	TRBJ1-2	CASSYSGRNGYTF	TGTGCCAGCAGTTACTCGGGCCGGAATGGCTACACCTTC
TRBD1	once	TRBV3-1	TRBJ2-3	CASSPGQGLDTQYF	TGTGCCAGCAGCCCCGGACAGGGGTTAGATACGCAGTATTTT
NA	few	TRBV18	TRBJ2-1	CASSPGDPTLGEQFF	TGTGCCAGCTCACCAGGGGACCCGACCCTGGGTGAGCAGTTCTTC
TRBD2	many	TRBV29-1	TRBJ2-3	CSVLTGLLAGGTDTQYF	TGCAGCGTTCTTACAGGACTACTAGCGGGGGGCACAGATACGCAGTATTTT
NA	few	TRBV6-6	TRBJ2-1	CASTTSDSYNEQFF	TGTGCCAGCACAACTTCGGACTCCTACAATGAGCAGTTCTTC
TRBD1	NA	TRBV7-9	TRBJ1-5	CASARDRQGYDPQHF	TGTGCCAGCGCAAGAGATCGACAGGGATACGACCCCCAGCATTTT
NA	few	TRBV28	TRBJ2-5	CASGPARETQYF	TGTGCCAGCGGCCCTGCTCGAGAGACCCAGTACTTC
TRBD1	NA	TRBV15	TRBJ1-1	CATSRTTGVNTEAFF	TGTGCCACCAGCAGAACGACAGGGGTGAACACTGAAGCTTTCTTT
NA	many	TRBV3-1	TRBJ1-1	CASSQDPGLGDTEAFF	TGTGCCAGCAGCCAAGATCCGGGGTTAGGGGACACTGAAGCTTTCTTT
TRBD2	NA	TRBV12-3/TRBV12-4	TRBJ2-5	CASTSGGGEETQYF	TGTGCCAGCACCTCCGGCGGGGGGGAAGAGACCCAGTACTTC
NA	NA	TRBV5-5	TRBJ2-2	CASRGQSAVNTGELFF	TGTGCCAGCAGAGGACAGTCGGCGGTTAACACCGGGGAGCTGTTTTTT
TRBD1	NA	TRBV27	TRBJ1-2	CASSRIMLLARDRSANYGYTF	TGTGCCAGCTCCCGGATTATGCTCTTAGCCCGGGACAGGTCCGCAAACTATGGCTACACCTTC
NA	many	TRBV7-9	TRBJ2-7	CASSLWPSEQYF	TGTGCCAGCAGCTTGTGGCCGAGCGAGCAGTACTTC
NA	NA	TRBV11-2	TRBJ2-1	CASSLIGATSSYNEQFF	TGTGCCAGCAGCTTAATCGGGGCCACGAGCTCCTACAATGAGCAGTTCTTC
TRBD1	NA	TRBV19	TRBJ1-2	CASSIASPGTAYGYTF	TGTGCCAGTAGTATAGCCTCACCTGGGACAGCCTATGGCTACACCTTC
TRBD1	few	TRBV7-2	TRBJ2-5	CASSLGTGSKTQYF	TGTGCCAGCAGCTTAGGGACAGGGTCGAAGACCCAGTACTTC
NA	many	TRBV12-3/TRBV12-4	TRBJ1-3	CASSLSPSGNTIYF	TGTGCCAGCAGTTTAAGCCCTTCTGGAAACACCATATATTTT
NA	NA	TRBV19	TRBJ1-4	CASSILFGGRFNEKLFF	TGTGCCAGTAGTATACTTTTCGGGGGCCGTTTCAATGAAAAACTGTTTTTT